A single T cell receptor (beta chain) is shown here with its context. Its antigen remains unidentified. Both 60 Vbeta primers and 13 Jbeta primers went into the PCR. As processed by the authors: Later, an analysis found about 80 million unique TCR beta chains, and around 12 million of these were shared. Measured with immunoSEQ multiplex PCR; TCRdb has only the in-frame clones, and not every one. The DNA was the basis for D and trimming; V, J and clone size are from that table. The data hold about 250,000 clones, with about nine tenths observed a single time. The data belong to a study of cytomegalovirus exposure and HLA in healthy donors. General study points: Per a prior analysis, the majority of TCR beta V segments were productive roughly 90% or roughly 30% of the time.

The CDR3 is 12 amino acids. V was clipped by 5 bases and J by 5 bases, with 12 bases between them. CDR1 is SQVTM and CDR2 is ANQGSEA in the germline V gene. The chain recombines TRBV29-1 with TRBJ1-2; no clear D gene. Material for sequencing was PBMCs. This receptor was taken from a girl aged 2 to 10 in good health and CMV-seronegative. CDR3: CSVWAGGYGYTF. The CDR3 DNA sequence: TGCAGCGTTTGGGCAGGAGGATATGGCTACACCTTC.